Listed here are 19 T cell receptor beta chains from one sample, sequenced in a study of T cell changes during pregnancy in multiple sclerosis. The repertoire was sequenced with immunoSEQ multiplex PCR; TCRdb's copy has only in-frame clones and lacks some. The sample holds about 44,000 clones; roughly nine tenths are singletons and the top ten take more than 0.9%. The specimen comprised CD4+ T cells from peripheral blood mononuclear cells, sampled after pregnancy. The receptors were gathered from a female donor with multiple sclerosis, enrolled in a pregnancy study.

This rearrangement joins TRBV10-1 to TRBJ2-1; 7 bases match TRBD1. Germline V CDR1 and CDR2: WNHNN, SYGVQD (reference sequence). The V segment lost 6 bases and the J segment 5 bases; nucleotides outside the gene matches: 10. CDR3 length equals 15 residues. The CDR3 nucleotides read TGCGCCAGCAGCCCACAGGGGACCTTGCACAATGAGCAGTTCTTC. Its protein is CASSPQGTLHNEQFF.

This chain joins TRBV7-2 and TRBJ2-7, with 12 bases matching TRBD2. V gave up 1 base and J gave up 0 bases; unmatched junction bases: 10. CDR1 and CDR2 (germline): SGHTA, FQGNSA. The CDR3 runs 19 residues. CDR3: CASSLVWETSGRSSYEQYF. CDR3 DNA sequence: TGTGCCAGCAGCTTAGTTTGGGAGACTAGCGGGAGAAGCTCCTACGAGCAGTACTTC.

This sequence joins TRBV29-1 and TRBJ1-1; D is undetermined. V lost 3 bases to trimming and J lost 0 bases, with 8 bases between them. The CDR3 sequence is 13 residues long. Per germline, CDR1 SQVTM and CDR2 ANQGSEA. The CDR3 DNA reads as TGCAGCGTTGACGGGAACATGAACACTGAAGCTTTCTTT. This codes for CSVDGNMNTEAFF.

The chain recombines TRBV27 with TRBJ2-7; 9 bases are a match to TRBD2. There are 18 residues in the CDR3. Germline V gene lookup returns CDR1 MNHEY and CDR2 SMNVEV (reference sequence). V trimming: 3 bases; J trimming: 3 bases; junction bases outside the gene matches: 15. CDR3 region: CASSFKGGLLAGLYEQYF. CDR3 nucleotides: TGTGCCAGCAGTTTCAAGGGGGGCCTACTAGCGGGCCTCTACGAGCAGTACTTC.

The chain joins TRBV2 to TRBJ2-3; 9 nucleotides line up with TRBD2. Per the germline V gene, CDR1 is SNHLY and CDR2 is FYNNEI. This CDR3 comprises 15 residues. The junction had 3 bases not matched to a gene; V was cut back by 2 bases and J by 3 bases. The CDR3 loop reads CASSELAGMTDTQYF. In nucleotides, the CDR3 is TGTGCCAGCAGTGAACTAGCGGGAATGACAGATACGCAGTATTTT.

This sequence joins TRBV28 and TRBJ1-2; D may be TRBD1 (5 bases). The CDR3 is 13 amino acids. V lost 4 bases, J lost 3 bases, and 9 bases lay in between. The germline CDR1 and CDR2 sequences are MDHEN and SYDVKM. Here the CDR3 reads CASSSGQDYGYTF. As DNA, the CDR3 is TGTGCCAGCAGTTCCGGACAAGACTATGGCTACACCTTC.

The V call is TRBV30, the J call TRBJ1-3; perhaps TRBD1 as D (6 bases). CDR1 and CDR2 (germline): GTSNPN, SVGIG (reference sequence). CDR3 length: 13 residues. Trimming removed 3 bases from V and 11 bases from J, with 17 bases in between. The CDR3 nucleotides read TGTGCCTGGAGGTCCCAGGGGTTCGGGGCCATATATTTT. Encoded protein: CAWRSQGFGAIYF. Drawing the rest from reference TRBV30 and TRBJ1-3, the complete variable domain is SQTIHQWPATLVQPVGSPLSLECTVEGTSNPNLYWYRQAAGRGLQLLFYSVGIGQISSEVPQNLSASRPQDRQFILSSKKLLLSDSGFYLCAWRSQGFGAIYFGEGSWLTVV.

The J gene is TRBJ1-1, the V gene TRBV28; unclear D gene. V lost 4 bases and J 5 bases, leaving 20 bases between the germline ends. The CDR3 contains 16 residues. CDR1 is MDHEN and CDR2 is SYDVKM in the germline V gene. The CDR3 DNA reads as TGTGCCAGCAGTTCCGTTGAACAAAGGGAGAGGACTGAAGCTTTCTTT. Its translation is CASSSVEQRERTEAFF.

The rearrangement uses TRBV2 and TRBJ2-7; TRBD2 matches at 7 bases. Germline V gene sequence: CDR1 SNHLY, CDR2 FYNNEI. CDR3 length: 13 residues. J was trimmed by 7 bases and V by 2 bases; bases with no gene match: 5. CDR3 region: CASSEHLGGEQYF. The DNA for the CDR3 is TGTGCCAGCAGTGAACACCTCGGGGGGGAGCAGTACTTC.

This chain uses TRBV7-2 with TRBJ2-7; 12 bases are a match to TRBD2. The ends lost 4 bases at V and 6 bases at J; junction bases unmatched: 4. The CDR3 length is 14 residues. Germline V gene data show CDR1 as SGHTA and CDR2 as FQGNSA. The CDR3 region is CASSSTSGSTEQYF. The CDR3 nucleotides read TGTGCCAGCAGCTCGACTAGCGGGAGTACCGAGCAGTACTTC.

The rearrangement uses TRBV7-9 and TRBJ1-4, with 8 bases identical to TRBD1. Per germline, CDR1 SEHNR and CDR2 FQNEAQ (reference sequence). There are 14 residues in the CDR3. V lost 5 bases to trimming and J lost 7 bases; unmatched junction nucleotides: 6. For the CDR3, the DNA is TGTGCCAGCAGCCCTCAGGGGGCGGGTGAAAAACTGTTTTTT. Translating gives CASSPQGAGEKLFF.

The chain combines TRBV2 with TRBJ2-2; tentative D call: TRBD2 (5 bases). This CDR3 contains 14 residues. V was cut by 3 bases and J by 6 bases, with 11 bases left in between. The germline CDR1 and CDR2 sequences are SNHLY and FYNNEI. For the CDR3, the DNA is TGTGCCAGCAGTGAGTCTAGCCTATCCGGGGAGCTGTTTTTT. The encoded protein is CASSESSLSGELFF.

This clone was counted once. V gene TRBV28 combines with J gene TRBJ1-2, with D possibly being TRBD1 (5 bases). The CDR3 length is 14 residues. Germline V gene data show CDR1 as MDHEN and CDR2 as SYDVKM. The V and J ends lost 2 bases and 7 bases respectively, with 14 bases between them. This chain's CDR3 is CASSLPARDGGYTF. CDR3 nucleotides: TGTGCCAGCAGTTTACCCGCCAGGGATGGTGGCTACACCTTC.

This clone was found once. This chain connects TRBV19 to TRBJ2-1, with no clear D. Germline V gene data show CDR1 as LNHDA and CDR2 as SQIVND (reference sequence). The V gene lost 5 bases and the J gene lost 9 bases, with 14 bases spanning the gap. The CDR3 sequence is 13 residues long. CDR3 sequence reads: CASSPHPISEQFF. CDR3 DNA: TGTGCCAGTAGTCCCCATCCCATTAGTGAGCAGTTCTTC.

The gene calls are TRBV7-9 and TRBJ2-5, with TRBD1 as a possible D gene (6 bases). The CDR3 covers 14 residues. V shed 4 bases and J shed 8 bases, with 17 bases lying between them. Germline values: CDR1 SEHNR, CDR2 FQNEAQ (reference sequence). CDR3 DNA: TGTGCCAGCAGCTCCGGGACATTAGTGCGTACCCAGTACTTC. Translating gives CASSSGTLVRTQYF. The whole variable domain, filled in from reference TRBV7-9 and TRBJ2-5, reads DTGVSQNPRHKITKRGQNVTFRCDPISEHNRLYWYRQTLGQGPEFLTYFQNEAQLEKSRLLSDRFSAERPKGSFSTLEIQRTEQGDSAMYLCASSSGTLVRTQYFGPGTRLLVL.

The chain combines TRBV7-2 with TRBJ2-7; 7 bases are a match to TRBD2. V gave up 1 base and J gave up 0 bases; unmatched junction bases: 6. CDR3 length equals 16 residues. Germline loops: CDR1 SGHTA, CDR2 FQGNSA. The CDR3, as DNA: TGTGCCAGCAGCTTAGTAGCGGGTTCCAGCTCCTACGAGCAGTACTTC. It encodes CASSLVAGSSSYEQYF.

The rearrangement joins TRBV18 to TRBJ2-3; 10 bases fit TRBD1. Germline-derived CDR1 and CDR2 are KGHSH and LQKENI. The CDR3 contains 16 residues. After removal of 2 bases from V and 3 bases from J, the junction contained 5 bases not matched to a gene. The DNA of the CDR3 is TGTGCCAGCTCACCAAAGGGACAGGGGTTGACAGATACGCAGTATTTT. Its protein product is CASSPKGQGLTDTQYF.

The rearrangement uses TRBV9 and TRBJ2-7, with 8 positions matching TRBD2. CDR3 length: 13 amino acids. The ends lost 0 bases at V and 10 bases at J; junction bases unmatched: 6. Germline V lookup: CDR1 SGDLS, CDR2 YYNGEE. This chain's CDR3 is CASSVVSGSEQYF. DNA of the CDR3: TGTGCCAGCAGCGTAGTGAGCGGGAGCGAACAGTACTTC.

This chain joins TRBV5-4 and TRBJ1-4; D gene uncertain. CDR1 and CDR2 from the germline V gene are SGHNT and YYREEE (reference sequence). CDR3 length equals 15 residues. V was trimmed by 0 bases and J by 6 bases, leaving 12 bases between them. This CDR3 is CASSLVGGDHEKLFF. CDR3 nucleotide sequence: TGTGCCAGCAGCTTGGTTGGCGGGGATCATGAAAAACTGTTTTTT.